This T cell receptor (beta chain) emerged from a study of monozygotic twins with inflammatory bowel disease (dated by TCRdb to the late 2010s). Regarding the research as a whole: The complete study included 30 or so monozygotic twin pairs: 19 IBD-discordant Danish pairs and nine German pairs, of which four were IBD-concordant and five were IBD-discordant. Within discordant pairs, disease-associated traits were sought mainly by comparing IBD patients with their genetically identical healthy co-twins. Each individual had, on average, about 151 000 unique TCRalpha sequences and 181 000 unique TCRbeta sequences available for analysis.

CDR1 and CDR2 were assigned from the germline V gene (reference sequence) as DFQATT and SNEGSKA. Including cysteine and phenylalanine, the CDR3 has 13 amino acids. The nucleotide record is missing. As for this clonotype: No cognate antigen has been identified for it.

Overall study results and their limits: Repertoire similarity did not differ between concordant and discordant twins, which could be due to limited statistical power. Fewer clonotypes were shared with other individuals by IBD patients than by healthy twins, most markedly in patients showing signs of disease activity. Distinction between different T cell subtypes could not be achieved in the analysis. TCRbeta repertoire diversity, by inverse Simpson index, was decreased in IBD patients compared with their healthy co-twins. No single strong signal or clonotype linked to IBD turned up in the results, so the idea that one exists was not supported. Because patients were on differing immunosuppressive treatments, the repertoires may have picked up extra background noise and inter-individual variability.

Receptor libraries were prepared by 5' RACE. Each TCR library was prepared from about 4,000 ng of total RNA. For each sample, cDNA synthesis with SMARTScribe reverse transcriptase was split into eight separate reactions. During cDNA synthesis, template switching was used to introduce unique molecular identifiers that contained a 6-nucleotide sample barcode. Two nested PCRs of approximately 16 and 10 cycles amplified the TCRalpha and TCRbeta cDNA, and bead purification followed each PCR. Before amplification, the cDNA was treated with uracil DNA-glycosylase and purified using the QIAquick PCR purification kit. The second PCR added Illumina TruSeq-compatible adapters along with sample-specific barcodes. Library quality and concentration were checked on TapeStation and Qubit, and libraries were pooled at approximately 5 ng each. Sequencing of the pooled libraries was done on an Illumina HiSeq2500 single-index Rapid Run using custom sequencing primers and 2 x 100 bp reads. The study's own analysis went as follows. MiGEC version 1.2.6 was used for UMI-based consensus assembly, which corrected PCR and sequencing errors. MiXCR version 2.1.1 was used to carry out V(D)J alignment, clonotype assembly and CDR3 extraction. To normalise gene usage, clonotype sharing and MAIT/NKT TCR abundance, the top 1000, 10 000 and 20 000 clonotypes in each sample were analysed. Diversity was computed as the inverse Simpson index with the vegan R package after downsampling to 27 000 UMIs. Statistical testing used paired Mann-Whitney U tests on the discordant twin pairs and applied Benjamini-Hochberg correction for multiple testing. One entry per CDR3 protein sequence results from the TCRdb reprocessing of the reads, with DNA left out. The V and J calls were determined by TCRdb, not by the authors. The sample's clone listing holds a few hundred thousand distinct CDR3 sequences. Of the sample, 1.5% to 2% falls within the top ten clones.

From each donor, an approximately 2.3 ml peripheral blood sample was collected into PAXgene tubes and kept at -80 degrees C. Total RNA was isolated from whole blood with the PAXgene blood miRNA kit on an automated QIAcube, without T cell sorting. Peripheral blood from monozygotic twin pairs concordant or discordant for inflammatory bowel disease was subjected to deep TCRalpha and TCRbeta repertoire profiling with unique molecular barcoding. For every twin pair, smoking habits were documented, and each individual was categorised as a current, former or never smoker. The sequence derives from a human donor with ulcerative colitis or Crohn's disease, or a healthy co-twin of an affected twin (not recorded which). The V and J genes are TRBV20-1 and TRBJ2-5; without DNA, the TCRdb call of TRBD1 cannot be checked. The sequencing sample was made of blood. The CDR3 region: CSAPRTGQETQYF.